These 5 T cell receptor beta chains share one sample of origin, sequenced in a study of blood T cell repertoires in COVID-19. Assay: immunoSEQ multiplex PCR; the TCRdb copy retains only in-frame clones and omits some. The sample records roughly 26,000 clones, about 90% being singletons. The sample comprised peripheral blood. All receptors derive from a human donor in a cohort sampled during active COVID-19.

The V and J genes are TRBV6-1 and TRBJ1-4, with D hard to call. CDR3 size: 16 residues. Per the germline V gene, CDR1 is MNHNS and CDR2 is SASEGT. Trimming left V 3 bases short and J 8 bases short, with 19 bases between. For the CDR3, the DNA is TGTGCCAGCAGTGATCGCCGGACTTCCTTTGTGGAAAAACTGTTTTTT. This gives the protein CASSDRRTSFVEKLFF.

This sequence joins TRBV6-2 or TRBV6-3 and TRBJ1-2; 7 bases line up with TRBD1. This CDR3 has 15 residues. Looked up from germline, CDR1 is MNHEY and CDR2 is SVGEGT. V trimming: 5 bases; J trimming: 6 bases; junction bases outside the gene matches: 12. Here the CDR3 reads CASSPEGTASNGYTF. The CDR3, as DNA: TGTGCCAGCAGTCCCGAAGGGACAGCCAGCAATGGCTACACCTTC.

CDR3 loop: CASSLVRGGIQETQYF. The CDR3 nucleotides are TGCGCCAGCAGCTTGGTTCGGGGGGGGATCCAAGAGACCCAGTACTTC. The rearrangement uses TRBV5-1 and TRBJ2-5; 8 bases agree with TRBD2. V dropped 0 bases and J dropped 1; count of bases not matched to a gene: 5. The CDR3 is 16 amino acids. Germline CDR1 and CDR2: SGHRS and YFSETQ.

This sequence joins TRBV4-2 and TRBJ1-5; no clear D. The germline V gene encodes CDR1 LGHNA and CDR2 YNFKEQ. The length of the CDR3 is 14 residues. V was clipped by 5 bases and J by 4 bases, with 12 bases between them. In DNA, the CDR3 is TGTGCCAGCAGCTCTCCCGGAGGGAATCAGCCCCAGCATTTT. Protein product: CASSSPGGNQPQHF.

This chain links TRBV29-1 with TRBJ1-1; D may be TRBD1 (5 bases). V was pared by 4 bases and J by 4 bases, with 16 bases between. Germline lookup yields CDR1 SQVTM and CDR2 ANQGSEA. The CDR3 is 14 residues long. The CDR3 coding sequence is TGCAGCGTTGGGCCGGGGGGGACCCTCACTGAAGCTTTCTTT. Encoded protein: CSVGPGGTLTEAFF.